The present entry profiles one T cell receptor beta chain with its context. What it binds is unknown. Germline CDR1 is SGHRS and CDR2 is YFSETQ. The CDR3 covers 16 residues. Trimming stripped 0 bases from V and 2 bases from J, with 13 bases between. Researchers prepared the TCRbeta library using unique molecular identifiers, the study reports. In TCRdb, the PCR reads were re-called with MiXCR into one record per CDR3 protein. The profile shows around 580,000 distinct CDR3 sequences, 25% to 30% of them singletons. This specimen belongs to a study of T-cell reconstitution after alpha-beta-depleted transplantation in children. Study-level findings and limits: There were some patients whose high TCRbeta diversity at day 60 came from surviving recipient T cells and thymic progenitors. One year after transplant, T-cell counts and diversity came mostly from newly produced T cells. Several hundred rapidly expanded clones from non-depleted graft cells reportedly supplied alpha-beta T cells about two months post-transplant.

The sample was PBMCs, taken before TCRalphabeta/CD19-depleted stem cell transplant. The rearrangement joins TRBV5-1 to TRBJ2-3; perhaps TRBD2 as D (6 bases). The sequence was obtained from a boy under two years old with Wiskott-Aldrich syndrome, due to receive a stem cell transplant. CDR3 residues: CASSLAGGAITDTQYF. DNA of the CDR3: TGCGCCAGCAGCTTGGCAGGAGGGGCGATCACAGATACGCAGTATTTT. Full variable domain (missing parts from reference TRBV5-1 and TRBJ2-3): KAGVTQTPRYLIKTRGQQVTLSCSPISGHRSVSWYQQTPGQGLQFLFEYFSETQRNKGNFPGRFSGRQFSNSRSEMNVSTLELGDSALYLCASSLAGGAITDTQYFGPGTRLTVL.